A selection of T cell receptor beta chains follows, all from one sample in a study of technical replicates of blood from several donors. Some clones are missing from TCRdb's copy, which holds only in-frame ones; the method was immunoSEQ multiplex PCR. The profile shows tens of thousands of clones, 96% of them singletons. Sample: T cells isolated from PBMCs. These receptors were taken from a human donor in good health. The CDR3 runs from the conserved cysteine through the conserved F or W. The order of the fields is J gene, D gene, V gene, CDR3 DNA, CDR3 protein. D genes are given only for firm matches.

J gene: TRBJ1-2; D gene: .; V gene: TRBV29-1; CDR3 DNA: TGCAGCGTTGACCTCCTGAGCTTATATGGCTACACCTTC; CDR3 protein: CSVDLLSLYGYTF
J gene: TRBJ2-4; D gene: TRBD1; V gene: TRBV28; CDR3 DNA: TGTGCCAGCAGCCGAACGGACAGGGCGGGAGCCAAAAACATTCAGTACTTC; CDR3 protein: CASSRTDRAGAKNIQYF
J gene: TRBJ1-5; D gene: .; V gene: TRBV4-1; CDR3 DNA: TGCGCCAGCAGCCAAGTAGCTGGGAGTCAGCCCCAGCATTTT; CDR3 protein: CASSQVAGSQPQHF
J gene: TRBJ2-7; D gene: TRBD1; V gene: TRBV6-5; CDR3 DNA: TGTGCCAGCAGAAGGGGGCAGGGTAGAAACGAGCAGTACTTC; CDR3 protein: CASRRGQGRNEQYF
J gene: TRBJ2-3; D gene: .; V gene: TRBV6-6; CDR3 DNA: TGTGCCAGCAGTTCCTTAGATACGCAGTATTTT; CDR3 protein: CASSSLDTQYF
J gene: TRBJ2-7; D gene: TRBD2; V gene: TRBV4-2; CDR3 DNA: TGTGCCAGCAGCCAAGAACGATCCCTAGCGGGAGGTATCTACGAGCAGTACTTC; CDR3 protein: CASSQERSLAGGIYEQYF
J gene: TRBJ1-3; D gene: .; V gene: TRBV12-5; CDR3 DNA: TGTGCTAGTGGTTTGGTATCCCCAGGGGTAAACTCTGGAAACACCATATATTTT; CDR3 protein: CASGLVSPGVNSGNTIYF
J gene: TRBJ2-3; D gene: TRBD1; V gene: TRBV10-3; CDR3 DNA: TGTGCCATCAGCAAAACAGGGGACGGCACAGATACGCAGTATTTT; CDR3 protein: CAISKTGDGTDTQYF
J gene: TRBJ1-2; D gene: .; V gene: TRBV9; CDR3 DNA: TGTGCCAGCAGCGCGGACAGCTATGGCTACACCTTC; CDR3 protein: CASSADSYGYTF
J gene: TRBJ2-3; D gene: .; V gene: TRBV2; CDR3 DNA: TGTGCCAGCGGGGCCTCTAGCACAGATACGCAGTATTTT; CDR3 protein: CASGASSTDTQYF
J gene: TRBJ1-3; D gene: .; V gene: TRBV6-6; CDR3 DNA: TGTGCCAGCAGGCCGGTGATCTCTGGAAACACCATATATTTT; CDR3 protein: CASRPVISGNTIYF
J gene: TRBJ2-7; D gene: .; V gene: TRBV5-5; CDR3 DNA: TGTGCCAGCAGACCCGACAGCTACGAGCAGTACTTC; CDR3 protein: CASRPDSYEQYF
J gene: TRBJ2-7; D gene: TRBD2; V gene: TRBV15; CDR3 DNA: TGTGCCACCAGCACGCTCAGCGGGAACGAGCAGTACTTC; CDR3 protein: CATSTLSGNEQYF
J gene: TRBJ2-1; D gene: TRBD2; V gene: TRBV4-3; CDR3 DNA: TGCGCCAGCAGCCAAGACGGGGACTACTACAATGAGCAGTTCTTC; CDR3 protein: CASSQDGDYYNEQFF
J gene: TRBJ1-2; D gene: .; V gene: TRBV28; CDR3 DNA: TGTGCCAGCAGTTTAAATCAGGGGTACTATGGCTACACCTTC; CDR3 protein: CASSLNQGYYGYTF
J gene: TRBJ2-5; D gene: .; V gene: TRBV30; CDR3 DNA: TGTGCCTGGAGTTACGGGGTCCAAGAGACCCAGTACTTC; CDR3 protein: CAWSYGVQETQYF
J gene: TRBJ2-1; D gene: .; V gene: TRBV4-3; CDR3 DNA: TGCGCCAGCAGCCAAGATACTCATGAGCAGTTCTTC; CDR3 protein: CASSQDTHEQFF